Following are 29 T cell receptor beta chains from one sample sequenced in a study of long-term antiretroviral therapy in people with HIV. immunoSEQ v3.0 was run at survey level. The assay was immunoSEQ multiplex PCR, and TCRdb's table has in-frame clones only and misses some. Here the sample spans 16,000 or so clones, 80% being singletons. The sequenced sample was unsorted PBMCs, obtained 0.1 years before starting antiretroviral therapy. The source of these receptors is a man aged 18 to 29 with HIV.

The CDR3 DNA reads as TGTGCCAGCAGCGTAGCAGGGGGCGAAAATTCACCCCTCCACTTT. Residues: CASSVAGGENSPLHF. This chain uses TRBV9 with TRBJ1-6; 8 bases map to TRBD1. Germline V gene lookup returns CDR1 SGDLS and CDR2 YYNGEE. J gave up 7 bases and V 0 bases, and 3 bases lay outside the gene matches. CDR3 length: 15 amino acids.

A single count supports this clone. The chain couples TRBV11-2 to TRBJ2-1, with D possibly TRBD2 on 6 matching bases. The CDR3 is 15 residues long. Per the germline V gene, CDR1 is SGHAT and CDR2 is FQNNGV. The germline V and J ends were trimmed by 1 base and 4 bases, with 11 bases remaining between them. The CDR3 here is CASSLGGTSYNEQFF. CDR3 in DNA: TGTGCCAGCAGCTTAGGGGGGACTTCTTACAATGAGCAGTTCTTC. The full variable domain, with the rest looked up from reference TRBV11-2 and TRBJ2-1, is EAGVAQSPRYKIIEKRQSVAFWCNPISGHATLYWYQQILGQGPKLLIQFQNNGVVDDSQLPKDRFSAERLKGVDSTLKIQPAKLEDSAVYLCASSLGGTSYNEQFFGPGTRLTVL.

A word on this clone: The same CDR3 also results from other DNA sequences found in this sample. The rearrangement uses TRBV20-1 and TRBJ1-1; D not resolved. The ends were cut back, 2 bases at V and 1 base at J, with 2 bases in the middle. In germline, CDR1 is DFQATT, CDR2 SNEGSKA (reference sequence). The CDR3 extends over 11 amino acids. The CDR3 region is CSARPNTEAFF. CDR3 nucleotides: TGCAGTGCTAGACCGAACACTGAAGCTTTCTTT.

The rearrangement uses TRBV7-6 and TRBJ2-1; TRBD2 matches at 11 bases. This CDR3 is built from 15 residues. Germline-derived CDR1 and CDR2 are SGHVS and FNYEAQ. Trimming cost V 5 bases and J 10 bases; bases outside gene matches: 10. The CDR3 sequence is CASSPLAGGIKEQFF. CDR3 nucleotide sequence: TGTGCCAGCAGCCCGCTAGCGGGGGGCATTAAGGAGCAGTTCTTC.

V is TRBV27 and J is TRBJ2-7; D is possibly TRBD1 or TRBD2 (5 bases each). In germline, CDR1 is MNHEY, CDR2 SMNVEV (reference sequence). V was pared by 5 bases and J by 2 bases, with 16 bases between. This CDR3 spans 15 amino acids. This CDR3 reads CASSPIGAGPYEQYF. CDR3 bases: TGTGCCAGCAGTCCCATCGGGGCAGGGCCCTACGAGCAGTACTTC.

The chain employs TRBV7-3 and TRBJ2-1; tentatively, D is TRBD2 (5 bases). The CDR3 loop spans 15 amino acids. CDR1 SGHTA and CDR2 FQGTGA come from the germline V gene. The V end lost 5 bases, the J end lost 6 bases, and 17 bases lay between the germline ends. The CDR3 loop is CASSEGLPRGNEQFF. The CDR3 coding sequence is TGTGCCAGCAGCGAAGGACTGCCCCGTGGCAATGAGCAGTTCTTC.

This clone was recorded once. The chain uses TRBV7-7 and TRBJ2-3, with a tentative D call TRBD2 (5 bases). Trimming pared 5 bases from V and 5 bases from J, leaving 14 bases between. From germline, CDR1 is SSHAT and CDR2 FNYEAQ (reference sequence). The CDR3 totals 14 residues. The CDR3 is CASSVGLEGDTQYF. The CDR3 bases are TGTGCCAGCAGCGTAGGCCTCGAGGGAGATACGCAGTATTTT. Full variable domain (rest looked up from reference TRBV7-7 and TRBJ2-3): GAGVSQSPRYKVTKRGQDVTLRCDPISSHATLYWYQQALGQGPEFLTYFNYEAQPDKSGLPSDRFSAERPEGSISTLTIQRTEQRDSAMYRCASSVGLEGDTQYFGPGTRLTVL.

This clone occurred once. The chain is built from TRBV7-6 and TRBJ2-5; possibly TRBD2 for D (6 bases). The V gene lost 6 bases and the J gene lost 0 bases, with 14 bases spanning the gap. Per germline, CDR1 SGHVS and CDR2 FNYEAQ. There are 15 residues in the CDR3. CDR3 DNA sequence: TGTGCCAGCAGATATACCCGGGACTACCAAGAGACCCAGTACTTC. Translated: CASRYTRDYQETQYF.

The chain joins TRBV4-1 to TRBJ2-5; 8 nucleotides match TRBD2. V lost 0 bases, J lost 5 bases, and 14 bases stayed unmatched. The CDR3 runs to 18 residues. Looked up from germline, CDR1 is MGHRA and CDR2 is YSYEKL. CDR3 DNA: TGCGCCAGCAGCCAAGATTATCAGGGACTAGGAAACCGGGAGACCCAGTACTTC. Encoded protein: CASSQDYQGLGNRETQYF.

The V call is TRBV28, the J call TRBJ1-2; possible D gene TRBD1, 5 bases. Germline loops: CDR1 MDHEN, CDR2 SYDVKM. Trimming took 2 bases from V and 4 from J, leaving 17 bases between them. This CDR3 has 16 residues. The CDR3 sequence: CASSLNSGLLGYGYTF. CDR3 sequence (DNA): TGTGCCAGCAGTTTAAACTCAGGGCTGTTGGGCTATGGCTACACCTTC.

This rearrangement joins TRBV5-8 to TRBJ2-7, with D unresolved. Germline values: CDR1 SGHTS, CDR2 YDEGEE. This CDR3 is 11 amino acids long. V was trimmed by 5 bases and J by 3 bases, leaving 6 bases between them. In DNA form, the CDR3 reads TGTGCCAGCAGTCGAGGCTACGAGCAGTACTTC. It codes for CASSRGYEQYF.

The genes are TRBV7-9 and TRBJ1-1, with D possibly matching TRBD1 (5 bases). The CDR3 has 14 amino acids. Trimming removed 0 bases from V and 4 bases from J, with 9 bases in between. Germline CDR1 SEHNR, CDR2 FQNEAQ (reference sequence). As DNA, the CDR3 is TGTGCCAGCAGCTTAGCGGGGCAGAGCACTGAAGCTTTCTTT. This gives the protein CASSLAGQSTEAFF.

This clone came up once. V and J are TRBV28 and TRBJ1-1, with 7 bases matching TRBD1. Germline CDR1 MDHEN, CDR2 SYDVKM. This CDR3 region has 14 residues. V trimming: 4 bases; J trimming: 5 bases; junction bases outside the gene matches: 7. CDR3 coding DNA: TGTGCCAGCAGTTCAGGGGGGTTGAGGACTGAAGCTTTCTTT. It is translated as CASSSGGLRTEAFF.

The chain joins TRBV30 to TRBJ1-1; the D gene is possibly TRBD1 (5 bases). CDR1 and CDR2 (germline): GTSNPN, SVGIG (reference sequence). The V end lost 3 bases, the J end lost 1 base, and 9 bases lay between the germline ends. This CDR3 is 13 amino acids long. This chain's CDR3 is CAWRATGNTEAFF. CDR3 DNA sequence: TGTGCCTGGAGGGCAACAGGGAACACTGAAGCTTTCTTT.

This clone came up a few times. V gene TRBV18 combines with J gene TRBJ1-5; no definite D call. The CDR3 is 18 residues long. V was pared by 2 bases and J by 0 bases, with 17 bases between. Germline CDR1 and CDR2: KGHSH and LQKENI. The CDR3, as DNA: TGTGCCAGCTCACCAGAATTTTGGAGTCCTTATAGCAATCAGCCCCAGCATTTT. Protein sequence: CASSPEFWSPYSNQPQHF.

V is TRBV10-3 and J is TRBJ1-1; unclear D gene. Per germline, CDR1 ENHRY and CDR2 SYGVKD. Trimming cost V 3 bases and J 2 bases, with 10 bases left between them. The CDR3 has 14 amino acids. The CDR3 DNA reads TGTGCCATCAGTGATATCGGACTTAACACTGAAGCTTTCTTT. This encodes CAISDIGLNTEAFF.

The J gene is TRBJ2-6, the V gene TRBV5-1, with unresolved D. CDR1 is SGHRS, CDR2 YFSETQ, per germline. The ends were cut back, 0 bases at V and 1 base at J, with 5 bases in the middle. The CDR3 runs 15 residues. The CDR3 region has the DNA TGCGCCAGCAGCTTGGAGGCGTCTGGGGCCAACGTCCTGACTTTC. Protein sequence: CASSLEASGANVLTF.

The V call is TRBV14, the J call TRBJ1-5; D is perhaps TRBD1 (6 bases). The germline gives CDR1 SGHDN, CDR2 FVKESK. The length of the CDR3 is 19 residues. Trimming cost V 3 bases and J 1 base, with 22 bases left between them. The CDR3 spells CASSHWAQLGARSNQPQHF. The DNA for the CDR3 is TGTGCCAGCAGCCATTGGGCCCAACTGGGGGCGAGAAGCAATCAGCCCCAGCATTTT.

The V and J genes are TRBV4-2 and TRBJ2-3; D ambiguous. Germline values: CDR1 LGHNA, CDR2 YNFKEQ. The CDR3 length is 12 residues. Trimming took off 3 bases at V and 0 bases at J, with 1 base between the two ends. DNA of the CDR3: TGTGCCAGCAGCCACAGCACAGATACGCAGTATTTT. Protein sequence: CASSHSTDTQYF.

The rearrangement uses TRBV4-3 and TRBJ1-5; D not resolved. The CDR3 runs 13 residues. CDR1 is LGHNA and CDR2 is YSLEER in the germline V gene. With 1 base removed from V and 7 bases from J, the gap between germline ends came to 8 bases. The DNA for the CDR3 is TGCGCCAGCAGCCAAGCCACCCGACAGCCCCAGCATTTT. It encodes CASSQATRQPQHF.

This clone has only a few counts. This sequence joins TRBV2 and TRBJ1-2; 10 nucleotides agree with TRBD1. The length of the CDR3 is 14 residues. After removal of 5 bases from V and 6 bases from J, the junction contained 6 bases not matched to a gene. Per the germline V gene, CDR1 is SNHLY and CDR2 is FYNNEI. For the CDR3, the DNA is TGTGCCAGCAGTCTTGGACAGGGGGGGAATGGCTACACCTTC. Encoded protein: CASSLGQGGNGYTF.

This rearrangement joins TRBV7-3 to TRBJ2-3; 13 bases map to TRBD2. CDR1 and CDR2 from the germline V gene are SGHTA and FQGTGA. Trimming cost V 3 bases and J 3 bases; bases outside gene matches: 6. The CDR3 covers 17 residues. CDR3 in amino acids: CASSFWTSGRGTDTQYF. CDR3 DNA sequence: TGTGCCAGCAGCTTCTGGACTAGCGGGAGAGGGACAGATACGCAGTATTTT.

The CDR3 loop is CASSPTSDTYEQYF. The CDR3 DNA reads TGTGCCAGCAGCCCGACTAGCGATACCTACGAGCAGTACTTC. The genes are TRBV7-9 and TRBJ2-7; 8 nucleotides align to TRBD2. CDR1 is SEHNR and CDR2 is FQNEAQ in the germline V gene (reference sequence). The V gene end was trimmed by 5 bases and the J gene end by 2 bases; junction bases not matched to a gene: 5. The CDR3 runs 14 residues.

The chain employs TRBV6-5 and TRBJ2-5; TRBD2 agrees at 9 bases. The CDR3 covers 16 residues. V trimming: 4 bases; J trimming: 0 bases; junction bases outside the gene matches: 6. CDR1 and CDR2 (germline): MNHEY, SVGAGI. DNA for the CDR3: TGTGCCAGCAGTTCCGTCCTAGCGGGGAACCAAGAGACCCAGTACTTC. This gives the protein CASSSVLAGNQETQYF.

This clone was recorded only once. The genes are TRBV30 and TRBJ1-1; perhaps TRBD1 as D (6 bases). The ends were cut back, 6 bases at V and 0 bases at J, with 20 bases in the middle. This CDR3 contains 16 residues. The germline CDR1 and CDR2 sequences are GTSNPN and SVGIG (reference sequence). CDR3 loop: CACPVGTGNMNTEAFF. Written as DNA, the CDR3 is TGTGCCTGTCCGGTGGGTACAGGGAACATGAACACTGAAGCTTTCTTT.

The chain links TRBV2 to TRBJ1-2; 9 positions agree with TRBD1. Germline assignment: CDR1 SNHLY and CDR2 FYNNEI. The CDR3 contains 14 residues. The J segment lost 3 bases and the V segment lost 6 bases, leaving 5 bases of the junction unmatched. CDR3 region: CASRRGQGYYGYTF. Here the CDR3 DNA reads TGTGCCAGCAGAAGGGGACAGGGATACTATGGCTACACCTTC.

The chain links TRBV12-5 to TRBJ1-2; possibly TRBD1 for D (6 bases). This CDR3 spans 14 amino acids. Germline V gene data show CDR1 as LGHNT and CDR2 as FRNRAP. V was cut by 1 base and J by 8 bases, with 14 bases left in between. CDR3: CASGLAYGGGGYTF. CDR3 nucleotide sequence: TGTGCTAGTGGTTTGGCATACGGGGGGGGCGGCTACACCTTC. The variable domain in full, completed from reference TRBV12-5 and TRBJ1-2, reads DARVTQTPRHKVTEMGQEVTMRCQPILGHNTVFWYRQTMMQGLELLAYFRNRAPLDDSGMPKDRFSAEMPDATLATLKIQPSEPRDSAVYFCASGLAYGGGGYTFGSGTRLTVV.

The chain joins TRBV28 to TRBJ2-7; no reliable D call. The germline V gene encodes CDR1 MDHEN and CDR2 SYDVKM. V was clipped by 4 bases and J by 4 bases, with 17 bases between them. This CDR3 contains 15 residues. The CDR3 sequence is CASSSFGGQLYEQYF. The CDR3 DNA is TGTGCCAGCAGTTCTTTTGGCGGTCAGCTATACGAGCAGTACTTC.

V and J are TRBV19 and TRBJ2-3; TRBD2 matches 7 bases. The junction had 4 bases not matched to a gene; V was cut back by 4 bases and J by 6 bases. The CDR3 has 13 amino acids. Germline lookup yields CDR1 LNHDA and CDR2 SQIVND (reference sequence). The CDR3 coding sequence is TGTGCCAGTAGTAAACAACTAGCGGATACGCAGTATTTT. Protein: CASSKQLADTQYF.